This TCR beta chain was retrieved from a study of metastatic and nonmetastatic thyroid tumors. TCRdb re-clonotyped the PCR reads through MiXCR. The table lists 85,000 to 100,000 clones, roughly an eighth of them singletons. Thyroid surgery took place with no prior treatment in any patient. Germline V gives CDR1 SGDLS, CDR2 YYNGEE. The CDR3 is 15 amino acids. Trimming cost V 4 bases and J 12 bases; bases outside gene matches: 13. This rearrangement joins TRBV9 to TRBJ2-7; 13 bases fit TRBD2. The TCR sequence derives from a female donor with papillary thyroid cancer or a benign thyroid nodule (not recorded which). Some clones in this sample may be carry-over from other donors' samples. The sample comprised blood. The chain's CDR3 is CASSLTGTSGARLYF. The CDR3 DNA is TGTGCCAGCAGCCTGACCGGGACTAGCGGGGCGAGGTTGTACTTC. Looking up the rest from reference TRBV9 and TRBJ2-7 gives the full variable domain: DSGVTQTPKHLITATGQRVTLRCSPRSGDLSVYWYQQSLDQGLQFLIQYYNGEERAKGNILERFSAQQFPDLHSELNLSSLELGDSALYFCASSLTGTSGARLYFGPGTRLTVT.